This entry lists 3 T cell receptor beta chains sequenced from one sample in a study of blood T cell repertoires in COVID-19. Repertoires were generated with immunoSEQ multiplex PCR, while TCRdb's copy carries only in-frame clones and drops some. The data show around 400,000 clones, approximately 89% seen once. Material: peripheral blood. These receptors were obtained from a woman between 55 and 75 years old with COVID-19, enrolled during active disease.

The chain carries TRBV4-1 and TRBJ2-1; TRBD2 matches 8 bases. Germline V gene sequence: CDR1 MGHRA, CDR2 YSYEKL. The CDR3 is 17 amino acids. V lost 1 base, J lost 3 bases, and 8 bases stayed unmatched. The CDR3 DNA follows: TGCGCCAGCAGCCAAGCCGGAACGGGGGGGAACTACAATGAGCAGTTCTTC. It specifies CASSQAGTGGNYNEQFF.

The chain recombines TRBV10-3 with TRBJ1-1; D call uncertain. CDR1 and CDR2 from the germline V gene are ENHRY and SYGVKD. This CDR3 has 13 amino acids. Trimming left V 4 bases short and J 1 base short, with 7 bases between. The CDR3 DNA is TGTGCCATCAGTGGTCATTGGAACACTGAAGCTTTCTTT. Amino acids: CAISGHWNTEAFF.

V and J are TRBV2 and TRBJ1-2, with a weak D call TRBD1 (6 bases). Germline V gene data show CDR1 as SNHLY and CDR2 as FYNNEI. This CDR3 region has 16 residues. Trimming took 4 bases from V and 1 from J, leaving 16 bases between them. The CDR3 DNA reads TGTGCCAGCAGTGTCAGGGGCGTCCCGGGTAACTATGGCTACACCTTC. Translating it yields CASSVRGVPGNYGYTF.